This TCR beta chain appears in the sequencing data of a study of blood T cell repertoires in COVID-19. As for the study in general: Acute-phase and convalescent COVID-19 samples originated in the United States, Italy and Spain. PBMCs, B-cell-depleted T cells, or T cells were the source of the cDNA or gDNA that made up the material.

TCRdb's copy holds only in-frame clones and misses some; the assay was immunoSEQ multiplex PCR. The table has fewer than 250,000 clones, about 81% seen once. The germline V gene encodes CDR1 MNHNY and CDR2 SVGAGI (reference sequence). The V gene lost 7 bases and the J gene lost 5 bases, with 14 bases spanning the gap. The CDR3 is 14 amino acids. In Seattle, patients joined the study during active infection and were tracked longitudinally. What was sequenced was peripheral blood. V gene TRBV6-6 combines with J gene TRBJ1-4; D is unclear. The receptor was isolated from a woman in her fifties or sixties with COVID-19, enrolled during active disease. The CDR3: CASTSNGANEKLFF. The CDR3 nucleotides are TGTGCCAGCACATCGAACGGAGCAAATGAAAAACTGTTTTTT.